The 7 T cell receptor beta chains below all came from one sample that was sequenced in a study of tumor and adjacent non-tumor tissue in lung cancer. The library came from three nested PCR rounds adapted from ARM-PCR protocols. Using its own MiXCR run on the multiplex PCR reads, TCRdb lists one record per CDR3 protein. The sample gives approximately 120,000 distinct CDR3 sequences, 75% of which show up once; under 45% is in the top ten. This sample's RNA came from whole unsorted tissue. What was sequenced was lung tumor tissue. These receptors were obtained from a woman aged 60-75 years with non-small cell lung cancer.

Only one count was recorded for this clonotype. Here the CDR3 reads CDDSSQGPLYGYTF. As DNA, the CDR3 is TGTGACGACAGCTCACAGGGCCCGCTCTATGGCTACACCTTC. The gene calls are TRBV11-1 and TRBJ1-2; tentative D call: TRBD1 (6 bases). The CDR3 totals 14 residues. Looked up from germline, CDR1 is SGHAT and CDR2 is FQDESV (reference sequence).

Points on this clonotype: A single base separates this from a much larger clone, so it may be a read error. This rearrangement joins TRBV20-1 to TRBJ2-3, with D possibly TRBD2 on 6 matching bases. V lost 3 bases and J lost 6, with 16 bases in between. The germline V gene encodes CDR1 DFQATT and CDR2 SNEGSKA (reference sequence). The CDR3 totals 14 residues. The CDR3 region has the DNA TGCAGTGCTAGGCGGGGTTTATGGACGGATACGCAGTATTTT. Its translation: CSARRGLWTDTQYF.

Details on this clonotype: Likely a read error: the CDR3 ends without its conserved phenylalanine or tryptophan. This chain's CDR3 is CASSRDRGQPQHY. In nucleotides, the CDR3 is TGTGCCAGCTCTCGGGACAGGGGCCAACCCCAGCATTAT. The rearrangement links TRBV11-2 to TRBJ1-5, with 10 bases matching TRBD1. Per the germline V gene, CDR1 is SGHAT and CDR2 is FQNNGV. Trimming removed 8 bases from V and 10 bases from J; junction bases left unmatched: 8. This CDR3 has 13 amino acids.

This clonotype was seen many times. This chain joins TRBV20-1 and TRBJ2-7; no clear D. The CDR3 consists of 15 residues. CDR1 and CDR2 (germline): DFQATT, SNEGSKA (reference sequence). V lost 6 bases to trimming and J lost 0 bases, with 18 bases between them. Here the CDR3 reads CSAAVDASSSYEQYF. DNA of the CDR3: TGCAGTGCGGCTGTCGACGCTTCAAGCTCCTACGAGCAGTACTTC.

Points on this clonotype: Given a much more abundant clone one base away, this may be a read error. This likely comes from a read error, as the CDR3 has no conserved phenylalanine or tryptophan at its end. V usage is TRBV6-1 and J usage is TRBJ2-3; the match to TRBD2 covers 7 bases. V lost 7 bases to trimming and J lost 1 base; unmatched junction nucleotides: 2. CDR3 length: 13 amino acids. CDR1 is MNHNS and CDR2 is SASEGT in the germline V gene. CDR3 sequence: CASNGGGTDTQYY. In DNA form, the CDR3 reads TGTGCCAGCAATGGGGGGGGCACAGATACGCAGTATTAT.

Concerning this clonotype itself: Just one base apart from a much larger clone, this may be a read error. V is TRBV20-1 and J is TRBJ1-5, with D possibly being TRBD1 (5 bases). The CDR3 covers 14 residues. Germline CDR1 DFQATT, CDR2 SNEGSKA (reference sequence). The CDR3 sequence: CSAPRDFSNQSQHF. Here the CDR3 DNA reads TGCAGTGCTCCCAGGGACTTTAGCAATCAGTCCCAGCATTTT.

With regard to this clonotype: A much larger clone is a single base away; this may be a read error. The chain combines TRBV28 with TRBJ1-2, with 8 positions matching TRBD1. Trimming cost V 2 bases and J 10 bases; bases outside gene matches: 6. Germline V gene data show CDR1 as MDHEN and CDR2 as SYDVKM. This CDR3 contains 13 residues. The CDR3 region is CASSLGRGLDYTF. In DNA, the CDR3 is TGTGCCAGCAGTTTAGGCAGGGGGCTCGACTACACCTTC.